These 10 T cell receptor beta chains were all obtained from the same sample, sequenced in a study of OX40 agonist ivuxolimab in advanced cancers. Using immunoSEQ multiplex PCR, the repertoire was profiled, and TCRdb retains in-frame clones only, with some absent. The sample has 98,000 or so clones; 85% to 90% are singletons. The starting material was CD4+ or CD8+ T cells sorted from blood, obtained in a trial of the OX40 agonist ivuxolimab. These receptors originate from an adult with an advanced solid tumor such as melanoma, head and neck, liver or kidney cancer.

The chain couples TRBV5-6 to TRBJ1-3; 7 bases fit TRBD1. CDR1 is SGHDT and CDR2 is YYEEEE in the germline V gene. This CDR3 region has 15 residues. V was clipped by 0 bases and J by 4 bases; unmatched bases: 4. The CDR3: CASSLEQGIGNTIYF. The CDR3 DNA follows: TGTGCCAGCAGCTTGGAACAGGGGATCGGAAACACCATATATTTT.

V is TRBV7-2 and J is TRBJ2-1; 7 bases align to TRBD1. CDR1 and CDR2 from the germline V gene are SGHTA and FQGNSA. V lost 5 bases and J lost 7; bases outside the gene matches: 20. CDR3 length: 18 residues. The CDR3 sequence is CASSHPTKQGLVRNEQFF. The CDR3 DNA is TGTGCCAGCAGCCATCCGACTAAACAGGGGTTGGTCCGAAATGAGCAGTTCTTC.

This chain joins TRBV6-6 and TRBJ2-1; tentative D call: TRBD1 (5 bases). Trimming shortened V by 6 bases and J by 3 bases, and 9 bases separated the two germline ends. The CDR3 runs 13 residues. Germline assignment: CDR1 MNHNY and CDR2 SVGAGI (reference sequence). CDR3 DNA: TGTGCCAGCAGCTCCGACAGCTACAATGAGCAGTTCTTC. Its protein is CASSSDSYNEQFF.

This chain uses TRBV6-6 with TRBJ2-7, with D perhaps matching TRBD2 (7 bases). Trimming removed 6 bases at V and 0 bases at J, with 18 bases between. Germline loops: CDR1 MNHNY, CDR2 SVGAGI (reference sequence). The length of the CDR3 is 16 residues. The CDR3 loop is CASRGGGALGSYEQYF. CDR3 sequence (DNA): TGTGCCAGCAGGGGCGGGGGCGCCTTAGGCTCCTACGAGCAGTACTTC.

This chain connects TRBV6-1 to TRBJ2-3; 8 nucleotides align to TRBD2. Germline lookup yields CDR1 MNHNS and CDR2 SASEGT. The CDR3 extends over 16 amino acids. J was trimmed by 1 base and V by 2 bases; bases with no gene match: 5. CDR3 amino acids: CASSERRGARTDTQYF. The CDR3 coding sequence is TGTGCCAGCAGTGAAAGGCGGGGGGCCCGCACAGATACGCAGTATTTT.

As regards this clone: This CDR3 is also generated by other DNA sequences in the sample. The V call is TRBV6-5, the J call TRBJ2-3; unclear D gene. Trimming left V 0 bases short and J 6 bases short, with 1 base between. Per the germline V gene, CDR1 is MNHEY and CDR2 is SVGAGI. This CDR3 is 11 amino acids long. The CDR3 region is CASSYSDTQYF. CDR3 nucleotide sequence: TGTGCCAGCAGTTACTCGGATACGCAGTATTTT.

In DNA form, the CDR3 reads TGCGCCAGCAGCCTGACATTGACCTACGAGCAGTACTTC. Its protein product is CASSLTLTYEQYF. The chain links TRBV4-1 to TRBJ2-7, with D unresolved. Trimming took off 4 bases at V and 2 bases at J, with 9 bases between the two ends. The CDR3 sequence is 13 residues long. From germline, CDR1 is MGHRA and CDR2 YSYEKL.

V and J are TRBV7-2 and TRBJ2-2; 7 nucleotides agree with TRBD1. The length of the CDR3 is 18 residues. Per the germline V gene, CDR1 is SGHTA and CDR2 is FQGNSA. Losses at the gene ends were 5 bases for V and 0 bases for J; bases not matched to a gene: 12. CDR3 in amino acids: CASSRRQGIRANTGELFF. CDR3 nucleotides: TGTGCCAGCAGCCGCAGACAGGGCATTCGCGCGAACACCGGGGAGCTGTTTTTT. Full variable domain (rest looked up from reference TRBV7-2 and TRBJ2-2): GAGVSQSPSNKVTEKGKDVELRCDPISGHTALYWYRQSLGQGLEFLIYFQGNSAPDKSGLPSDRFSAERTGGSVSTLTIQRTQQEDSAVYLCASSRRQGIRANTGELFFGEGSRLTVL.

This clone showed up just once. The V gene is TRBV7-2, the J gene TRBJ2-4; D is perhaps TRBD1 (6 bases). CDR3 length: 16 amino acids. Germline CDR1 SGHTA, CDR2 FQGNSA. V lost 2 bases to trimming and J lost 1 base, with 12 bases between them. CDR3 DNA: TGTGCCAGCAGCTTACTACAGGGCGGGGCCAAAAACATTCAGTACTTC. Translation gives CASSLLQGGAKNIQYF.

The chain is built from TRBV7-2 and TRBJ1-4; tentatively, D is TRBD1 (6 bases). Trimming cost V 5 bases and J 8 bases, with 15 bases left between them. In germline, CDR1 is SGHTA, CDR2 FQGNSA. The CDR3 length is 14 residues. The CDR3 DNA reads TGTGCCAGCAGCGCCTATACAGGGAACGAAAAACTGTTTTTT. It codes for CASSAYTGNEKLFF.